The 2 T cell receptor beta chains below all came from one sample that was sequenced in a study of blood T cell repertoires in COVID-19. Method: immunoSEQ multiplex PCR; TCRdb's copy keeps in-frame clones and lacks some. The table lists about 190,000 clones, roughly 84% of them singletons. Sequences were obtained from peripheral blood. These receptors were taken from a woman of 80 years or more with active or convalescent COVID-19.

This chain links TRBV20-1 with TRBJ1-5; TRBD1 is a possible D gene (5 bases). With 3 bases removed from V and 3 bases from J, the gap between germline ends came to 15 bases. The germline V gene has CDR1 DFQATT and CDR2 SNEGSKA (reference sequence). This CDR3 spans 15 amino acids. CDR3 DNA sequence: TGCAGTGCTAGTAATGCGCAGGGTACCAATCAGCCCCAGCATTTT. Translated: CSASNAQGTNQPQHF.

A single count supports this clone. The chain carries TRBV9 and TRBJ2-2; D not resolved. V was shortened by 2 bases and J by 7 bases, with 6 bases between the two germline ends. Germline V gene lookup returns CDR1 SGDLS and CDR2 YYNGEE. The CDR3 has 12 amino acids. This chain's CDR3 is CASSVIGGELFF. The DNA for the CDR3 is TGTGCCAGCAGCGTCATCGGCGGGGAGCTGTTTTTT.